This TCR beta chain is from a study of identical twins. Trimming removed 2 bases from V and 1 base from J; junction bases left unmatched: 10. Germline assignment: CDR1 LNHNV and CDR2 YYDKDF (reference sequence). This CDR3 spans 18 amino acids. This clonotype has a handful of counts. TCRdb itself ran the 5' RACE reads through MiXCR, one entry per CDR3 protein. Here the sample spans about 790,000 distinct CDR3 sequences, around a sixth being singletons. The same data also contributed to another study, on T cells expressing NK-cell markers. That work adds: Each of over 5 donors carried dominant NKG2C+ clonotypes accounting for about 1.0-8% of CD8+ T cells.

The sequenced sample was PBMCs. The clonotype comes from a woman under 30 in good health. This chain joins TRBV15 and TRBJ2-3, with 9 bases lining up with TRBD2. The CDR3 DNA is TGTGCCACCAGCAGATCCCCGTTAGCGGGGGCACGCACAGATACGCAGTATTTT. Its protein product is CATSRSPLAGARTDTQYF.